Below, 19 T cell receptor beta chains from the same sample are listed, as sequenced in a study of blood T cell repertoires in COVID-19 (dated by TCRdb to between 2020 and 2021). To prepare the library, the immunoSEQ multiplex PCR assay was applied. Not all clones reach the TCRdb copy of this immuneACCESS table, which keeps in-frame sequences only. Checked studies attribute under half of the gap to unresolved V genes and leave the rest unexplained. Here the sample has more than 250,000 clones; roughly 89% occur a single time. Approximately 6% of the sample comes from the top ten. The sequenced material came from PBMCs or T cells enriched from blood (not recorded which). These receptors were obtained from a woman in her thirties or forties who had recovered from COVID-19.

In its sample, this clone was seen once. The chain couples TRBV5-1 to TRBJ1-1, with no clear D. Trimming stripped 0 bases from V and 6 bases from J, with 15 bases between. There are 15 residues in the CDR3. Germline V CDR1 and CDR2: SGHRS, YFSETQ. Here the CDR3 DNA reads TGCGCCAGCAGCTTGGGAGCAGGCCCTACCTCTGAAGCTTTCTTT. This translates into CASSLGAGPTSEAFF.

The V gene is TRBV10-3, the J gene TRBJ2-3; D perhaps matches TRBD2 (6 bases). CDR3 length equals 13 residues. Germline V CDR1 and CDR2: ENHRY, SYGVKD. Trimming pared 10 bases from V and 2 bases from J, leaving 13 bases between. Written as DNA, the CDR3 is TGTGCCAGCGCACTAGCTACCACAGATACGCAGTATTTT. As protein: CASALATTDTQYF.

This chain uses TRBV4-3 with TRBJ2-3; 7 bases line up with TRBD2. V gave up 3 bases and J gave up 2 bases; unmatched junction bases: 8. The CDR3 is made up of 16 amino acids. Per the germline V gene, CDR1 is LGHNA and CDR2 is YSLEER. The CDR3 sequence is CASSQTGGFSTDTQYF. The CDR3 DNA reads as TGCGCCAGCAGCCAGACGGGGGGTTTCTCCACAGATACGCAGTATTTT.

V usage is TRBV28 and J usage is TRBJ1-1, with D uncertain. The germline V gene encodes CDR1 MDHEN and CDR2 SYDVKM. Trimming removed 6 bases at V and 6 bases at J, with 14 bases between. CDR3 length: 13 amino acids. The DNA of the CDR3 is TGTGCCAGCAGGCCAGTTGTTCCCCCTGAAGCTTTCTTT. It translates to CASRPVVPPEAFF.

The CDR3 protein is CASSLHSEQFF. The CDR3 region has the DNA TGTGCCAGCAGCCTACACAGTGAGCAGTTCTTC. The chain is built from TRBV7-6 and TRBJ2-1, with D unresolved. Germline CDR1 reads SGHVS; CDR2 reads FNYEAQ. The CDR3 covers 11 residues. The ends were cut back, 5 bases at V and 9 bases at J, with 8 bases in the middle.

The rearrangement joins TRBV30 to TRBJ1-3; D is unresolved. Germline CDR1 is GTSNPN and CDR2 is SVGIG (reference sequence). The CDR3 runs to 16 residues. The V gene lost 1 base and the J gene lost 0 bases, with 13 bases spanning the gap. CDR3 in DNA: TGTGCCTGGAGTGATACCGGCGGATACTCTGGAAACACCATATATTTT. Amino acids: CAWSDTGGYSGNTIYF.

V is TRBV7-2 and J is TRBJ1-1, with D unclear. The CDR3 loop spans 15 amino acids. Germline assignment: CDR1 SGHTA and CDR2 FQGNSA. Trimming took off 1 base at V and 1 base at J, with 10 bases between the two ends. The CDR3 here is CASSLVSGENTEAFF. CDR3 DNA: TGTGCCAGCAGCTTAGTGTCAGGCGAGAACACTGAAGCTTTCTTT.

The chain recombines TRBV11-2 with TRBJ1-6, with TRBD1 as a possible D gene (6 bases). The CDR3 sequence is 16 residues long. CDR1 and CDR2 (germline): SGHAT, FQNNGV. Deletions cut 4 bases from V and 7 bases from J, with 17 bases between. CDR3 DNA sequence: TGTGCCAGCAGCTCAGGACTCGGGGGGCGAAATTCACCCCTCCACTTT. Protein sequence: CASSSGLGGRNSPLHF. Variable domain in full (rest from reference TRBV11-2 and TRBJ1-6): EAGVAQSPRYKIIEKRQSVAFWCNPISGHATLYWYQQILGQGPKLLIQFQNNGVVDDSQLPKDRFSAERLKGVDSTLKIQPAKLEDSAVYLCASSSGLGGRNSPLHFGNGTRLTVT.

Only a few counts were recorded for this clone. The gene calls are TRBV5-8 and TRBJ2-1; D is ambiguous. CDR1 SGHTS and CDR2 YDEGEE come from the germline V gene. The CDR3 runs 14 residues. The V end was cut by 2 bases, the J end by 2 bases, with 8 bases between. The CDR3 protein is CASSLRVTYNEQFF. For the CDR3, the DNA is TGTGCCAGCAGCTTACGGGTGACCTACAATGAGCAGTTCTTC.

The rearrangement uses TRBV9 and TRBJ2-2; the D is unclear. V lost 6 bases and J 1 base, leaving 10 bases between the germline ends. This CDR3 is 14 amino acids long. From germline, CDR1 is SGDLS and CDR2 YYNGEE. Written as DNA, the CDR3 is TGTGCCAGCACGGGTCGATGGAACACCGGGGAGCTGTTTTTT. Translating it yields CASTGRWNTGELFF.

The V gene is TRBV24-1, the J gene TRBJ2-5; perhaps TRBD1 as D (5 bases). Deletions cut 4 bases from V and 11 bases from J, with 16 bases between. Germline CDR1 reads KGHDR; CDR2 reads SFDVKD. The CDR3 spans 13 residues. In DNA, the CDR3 is TGTGCCACCAGTGACGTTAACAGGAAGGGGCAGTACTTC. Its protein product is CATSDVNRKGQYF.

The rearrangement links TRBV6-2 or TRBV6-3 to TRBJ2-5, with 7 bases lining up with TRBD1. CDR1 is MNHEY, CDR2 SVGEGT, per germline. V gave up 2 bases and J gave up 2 bases; unmatched junction bases: 8. This CDR3 is built from 16 residues. For the CDR3, the DNA is TGTGCCAGCAGTTACCAGACAGGGAAGGGTCAAGAGACCCAGTACTTC. Its protein is CASSYQTGKGQETQYF.

The chain has TRBV7-6 and TRBJ2-1, with a possible D match to TRBD2 (6 bases). The V gene lost 4 bases and the J gene lost 0 bases, with 7 bases spanning the gap. This CDR3 spans 14 amino acids. Germline-derived CDR1 and CDR2 are SGHVS and FNYEAQ. The CDR3 DNA follows: TGTGCCAGCAGCTGGGACTCCTCCTACAATGAGCAGTTCTTC. It is translated as CASSWDSSYNEQFF.

The V gene is TRBV5-1, the J gene TRBJ2-5; 11 bases match TRBD2. Germline values: CDR1 SGHRS, CDR2 YFSETQ. This CDR3 is built from 20 residues. The junction had 18 bases not matched to a gene; V was cut back by 0 bases and J by 5 bases. The CDR3 is CASSLGFSGRAALELETQYF. The CDR3 DNA sequence: TGCGCCAGCAGCTTGGGCTTTAGCGGGAGGGCCGCGCTGGAGTTGGAGACCCAGTACTTC.

A single count supports this clone. The chain uses TRBV9 and TRBJ2-7, with a weak D call TRBD1 (6 bases). Trimming stripped 1 base from V and 3 bases from J, with 17 bases between. Germline CDR1 is SGDLS and CDR2 is YYNGEE. There are 16 residues in the CDR3. Here the CDR3 reads CASSVSSGQGFYEQYF. In DNA form, the CDR3 reads TGTGCCAGCAGCGTAAGCTCGGGACAAGGTTTCTACGAGCAGTACTTC.

V and J are TRBV11-3 and TRBJ2-3; 9 nucleotides align to TRBD2. The junction had 7 bases not matched to a gene; V was cut back by 3 bases and J by 6 bases. CDR1 is SGHNT, CDR2 YENEEA, per germline. The CDR3 covers 15 residues. CDR3 DNA sequence: TGTGCCAGCAGCTTCGGGGCGGGAGGGCCGGATACGCAGTATTTT. Its protein product is CASSFGAGGPDTQYF. The full variable domain, in which reference TRBV11-3 and TRBJ2-3 provide the parts outside the CDR3, is EAGVVQSPRYKIIEKKQPVAFWCNPISGHNTLYWYLQNLGQGPELLIRYENEEAVDDSQLPKDRFSAERLKGVDSTLKIQPAELGDSAVYLCASSFGAGGPDTQYFGPGTRLTVL.

The rearrangement uses TRBV7-9 and TRBJ1-2; the D gene is possibly TRBD1 (6 bases). Germline V gives CDR1 SEHNR, CDR2 FQNEAQ (reference sequence). The CDR3 totals 14 residues. V was shortened by 3 bases and J by 1 base, with 9 bases between the two germline ends. CDR3 DNA sequence: TGTGCCAGCAGCTTTAACAGGGATAACTATGGCTACACCTTC. It translates to CASSFNRDNYGYTF.

This chain links TRBV27 with TRBJ2-7; 9 bases are shared with TRBD1. In germline, CDR1 is MNHEY, CDR2 SMNVEV (reference sequence). The CDR3 has 15 residues. V lost 6 bases, J lost 5 bases, and 11 bases stayed unmatched. CDR3 sequence reads: CASRGSGTGSNEQYF. The CDR3 DNA is TGTGCCAGCAGGGGCTCGGGGACAGGGTCGAACGAGCAGTACTTC.

The chain joins TRBV19 to TRBJ2-1; maybe TRBD2 (6 bases). The CDR3 covers 15 residues. V dropped 1 base and J dropped 8 bases, with 15 bases sitting between them. The germline V gene has CDR1 LNHDA and CDR2 SQIVND (reference sequence). The CDR3 loop is CASSIAGRGTDEQFF. The CDR3 DNA is TGTGCCAGTAGTATAGCCGGGCGGGGTACGGATGAGCAGTTCTTC.